This T cell receptor (beta chain) was sequenced during a study of CD8 T cell repertoires and HIV-1 epitope variants (dated by TCRdb to 2020 to 2021). For the study in its entirety: In separate culture wells, T cells were stimulated with each of twenty-five peptides that represented autologous and known Gag and Nef epitope variants. Control conditions included a CMV, EBV and flu peptide pool, the Ebola AY9 epitope as negative control, and a no-peptide well. Three Gag epitope families and Nef HW9 and YT9 were included among the tested epitopes. T cells were enriched using the EasySep Human T Cell Enrichment Kit and were co-cultured with equal numbers of autologous T cell-negative cells serving as antigen-presenting cells. For roughly 11 days the cultures were kept in IMDM with gentamicin, and on days 3 and 7 half of the media was changed with IL-2, IL-7 and IL-15 added. An aliquot of 1M T cells was saved as an uncultured baseline condition, separate from the 75 to 95 T cell cultures. Running each culture condition in triplicate, except for one peptide done in duplicate, gave a total of about 80 T cell cultures. Paper-wide results and their limitations: A few clonotypes recognized the Nef KF9 family and one clonotype recognized the HW9 family, while no responses to the TAALDMSHF plasma variant were seen. The assay identified only TCR beta chains and indicated proliferation to antigen, not T cell function or cytokine profile. Of the nine antigen-specific TCR beta clonotypes identified, roughly 6 appeared cross-reactive for autologous or known escape epitope variants.

To note about this clone: It lacks a known antigen. The input lacks base qualities; no much larger clone sits a single base away.

The EasySep Human CD8+ T Cell Enrichment Kit was used on day 10 to isolate CD8+ T cells from every culture. TCR beta CDR3 regions were sequenced at survey depth on the immunoSEQ platform. The QIAamp DNA micro kit was used to extract genomic DNA from every cultured and uncultured CD8+ T cell population. Per the authors' processing: Samples with fewer than 5,000 productive reads were excluded, which removed about 6% of the roughly 80 HIV peptide-stimulated cultures. A MANAFEST web app trimmed sequences to CDR3 and removed nonproductive sequences, CDR3s under 5 amino acids, and those not starting C or ending F/W. Antigen-specific clonotypes had to expand in at least 2 of 3 replicates versus no-peptide control at FDR 0.01, only within one epitope family. A frequency at least fivefold higher than in wells stimulated with peptides from other epitope families was additionally required for specific clonotypes. Held by TCRdb, this immuneACCESS table contains in-frame sequences only and omits some clones. Under half of the omission traces to an unresolved V gene where checked; the cause of the rest is unknown. V and J calls and clone size are copied from that table; D and trimming were computed from the DNA. The table for this sample lists around 5,000 clones; 60% to 70% of them were counted only once. The ten most abundant clones make up less than 55% of the sample.

V lost 5 bases and J lost 4 bases; the stretch between them is 11 bases long. Per the germline V gene, SGDLS is the CDR1 and YYNGEE is the CDR2. Counted from cysteine to phenylalanine, this CDR3 has 13 amino acids. CDR3 DNA is the only sequence kept; it has 39 bases, read in frame from the first base. Sequences were obtained from cultured CD8+ T cells derived from PBMCs. The sequence joins TRBV9 to TRBJ2-3; the D gene cannot be named for sure. The source is a male donor with HIV. The CDR3 reads as follows: CASSWGPPDTQYF. The nucleotides read TGTGCCAGCAGTTGGGGTCCCCCAGATACGCAGTATTTT.